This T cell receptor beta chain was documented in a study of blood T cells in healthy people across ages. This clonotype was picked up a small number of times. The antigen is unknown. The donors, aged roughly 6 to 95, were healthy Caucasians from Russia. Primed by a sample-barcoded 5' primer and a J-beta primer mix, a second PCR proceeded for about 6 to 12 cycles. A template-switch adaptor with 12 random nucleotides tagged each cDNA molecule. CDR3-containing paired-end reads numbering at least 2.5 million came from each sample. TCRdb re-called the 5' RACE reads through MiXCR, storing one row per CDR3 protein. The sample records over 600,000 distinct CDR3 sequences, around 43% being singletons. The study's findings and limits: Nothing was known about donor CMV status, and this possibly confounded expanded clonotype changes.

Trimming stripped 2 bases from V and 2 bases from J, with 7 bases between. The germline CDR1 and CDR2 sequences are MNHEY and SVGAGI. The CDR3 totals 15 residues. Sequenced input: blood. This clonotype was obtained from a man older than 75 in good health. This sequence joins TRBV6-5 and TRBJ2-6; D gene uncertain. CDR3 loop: CASSYVGTGANVLTF. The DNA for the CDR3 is TGTGCCAGCAGTTACGTGGGAACTGGGGCCAACGTCCTGACTTTC.